What follows describes a single T cell receptor (beta chain). The source of the sample is a study of T-cell reconstitution after alpha-beta-depleted transplantation in children. Unique molecular identifiers were incorporated into the prepared TCRbeta library. TCRdb re-called the PCR reads through MiXCR, storing one row per CDR3 protein. Of about 360,000 distinct CDR3 sequences in the sample, 13% were seen once. J gave up 6 bases and V 5 bases, and 12 bases lay outside the gene matches. Germline V gene lookup returns CDR1 SGHVS and CDR2 FQNEAQ. This CDR3 spans 15 amino acids. V is TRBV7-8 and J is TRBJ2-7; 8 positions agree with TRBD1. The sequencing used PBMCs, collected from the stem cell graft. The clonotype originates from a human donor who donated a stem cell graft to a child with Fanconi anemia. This CDR3 is CASSVPRQGPGEQYF. The CDR3, as DNA: TGTGCCAGCAGCGTACCACGACAGGGGCCGGGCGAGCAGTACTTC.